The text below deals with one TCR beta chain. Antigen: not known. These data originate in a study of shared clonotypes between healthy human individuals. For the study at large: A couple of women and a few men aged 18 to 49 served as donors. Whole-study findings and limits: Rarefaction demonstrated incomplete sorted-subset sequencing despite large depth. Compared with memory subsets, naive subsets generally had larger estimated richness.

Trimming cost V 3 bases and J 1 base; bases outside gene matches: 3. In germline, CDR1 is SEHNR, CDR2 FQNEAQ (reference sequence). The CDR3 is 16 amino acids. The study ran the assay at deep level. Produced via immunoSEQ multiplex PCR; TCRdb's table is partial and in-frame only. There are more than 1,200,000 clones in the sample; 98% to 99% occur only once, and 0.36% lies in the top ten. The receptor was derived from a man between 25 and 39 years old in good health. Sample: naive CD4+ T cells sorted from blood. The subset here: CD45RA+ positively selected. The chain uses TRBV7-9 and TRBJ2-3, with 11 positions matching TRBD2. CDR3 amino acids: CASSLTSGAGTDTQYF. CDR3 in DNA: TGTGCCAGCAGCTTGACTAGCGGGGCCGGCACAGATACGCAGTATTTT. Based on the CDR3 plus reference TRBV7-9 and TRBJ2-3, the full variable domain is DTGVSQNPRHKITKRGQNVTFRCDPISEHNRLYWYRQTLGQGPEFLTYFQNEAQLEKSRLLSDRFSAERPKGSFSTLEIQRTEQGDSAMYLCASSLTSGAGTDTQYFGPGTRLTVL.